This T cell receptor beta chain stems from a study of chemoradiotherapy in HPV16-positive cancers. Study-wide context: Candidate HPV-specific T-cell clones and common TCR motifs came from functional assays in two HPV16-positive patients.

The ends were cut back, 2 bases at V and 4 bases at J, with 12 bases in the middle. The CDR3 consists of 15 residues. Germline CDR1 KGHSH, CDR2 LQKENI. Profiled with immunoSEQ multiplex PCR; TCRdb holds only in-frame clones, not every one. The sample lists 25,000 to 30,000 clones; approximately 94% were seen once. This clone showed up just once. Its specificity is not known. Study-wide findings and caveats: Candidate HPV-specific clones and E7-related TCR motifs grew in tumor during treatment.

The starting material was blood, obtained from a patient who underwent chemoradiotherapy. The rearrangement uses TRBV18 and TRBJ1-5, with TRBD1 as a possible D gene (5 bases). This receptor was identified in a human donor with HPV-associated anogenital cancer. The CDR3 is CASSPSPDSNQPQHF. The DNA of the CDR3 is TGTGCCAGCTCACCATCCCCTGACAGTAATCAGCCCCAGCATTTT.